These 10 T cell receptor beta chains originate from one sample sequenced in a study of T cells in Graves' hyperthyroidism and ophthalmopathy. Researchers amplified the TCR beta CDR3 regions from RNA transcripts. Primed by the HTBI set, a first-round RT-PCR was run on the TCR CDR3. TCRdb reanalysed the multiplex PCR reads using MiXCR and keeps one entry per CDR3 protein. The sample records hundreds of thousands of distinct CDR3 sequences, roughly 14% being singletons. Sequenced material: blood. These TCRs come from a woman in her 30s with Graves' hyperthyroidism.

The rearrangement links TRBV9 to TRBJ2-1; TRBD2 matches 9 bases. Germline CDR1 SGDLS, CDR2 YYNGEE. The CDR3 length is 15 residues. Germline trimming cut 0 bases from V and 4 bases from J; bases unmatched to any gene: 2. The CDR3 region is CASSVASGIYNEQFF. In DNA form, the CDR3 reads TGTGCCAGCAGCGTAGCTAGCGGGATATACAATGAGCAGTTCTTC.

There are a few counts of this clonotype. The V gene is TRBV7-2, the J gene TRBJ2-6; weak D call: TRBD1 (5 bases). CDR3 length: 14 amino acids. Germline CDR1 reads SGHTA; CDR2 reads FQGNSA. V was pared by 0 bases and J by 12 bases, with 12 bases between. Here the CDR3 reads CASSLASDTGVLTF. CDR3 bases: TGTGCCAGCAGCTTAGCCTCGGACACAGGCGTCCTGACTTTC.

This clonotype appeared many times. The chain carries TRBV20-1 and TRBJ2-4; 10 bases match TRBD2. Germline lookup yields CDR1 DFQATT and CDR2 SNEGSKA (reference sequence). This CDR3 spans 14 amino acids. The ends lost 5 bases at V and 5 bases at J; junction bases unmatched: 6. Written as DNA, the CDR3 is TGCAGTGCTCCGATAGCGGGAGGTCAAAACATTCAGTACTTC. This codes for CSAPIAGGQNIQYF.

The V and J genes are TRBV9 and TRBJ1-4, with D perhaps TRBD1 (5 bases). The CDR3 consists of 17 residues. V lost 2 bases, J lost 1 base, and 15 bases lay in between. Germline V gene sequence: CDR1 SGDLS, CDR2 YYNGEE. Here the CDR3 DNA reads TGTGCCAGCAGCGTCAGGGCAGGCAGCGGAACTAATGAAAAACTGTTTTTT. Translation gives CASSVRAGSGTNEKLFF.

This clonotype was counted ten times or more. CDR3 amino acids: CASSSRDFTGELFF. In nucleotides, the CDR3 is TGTGCCAGCAGCTCGAGGGACTTCACCGGGGAGCTGTTTTTT. The V gene is TRBV7-2, the J gene TRBJ2-2; possibly TRBD2 for D (6 bases). Deletions cut 4 bases from V and 4 bases from J, with 10 bases between. The CDR3 covers 14 residues. CDR1 and CDR2 from the germline V gene are SGHTA and FQGNSA.

The J gene is TRBJ1-6, the V gene TRBV3-1, with 10 nucleotides matching TRBD1. V was pared by 5 bases and J by 7 bases, with 5 bases of the junction left unmatched. CDR3 length: 15 residues. Germline assignment: CDR1 LGHDT and CDR2 YNNKEL (reference sequence). In DNA, the CDR3 is TGTGCCAGCAGCGACAGGGGGCCGGAGAATTCACCCCTCCACTTT. It yields the protein CASSDRGPENSPLHF.

Points on this clonotype: The conserved closing phenylalanine or tryptophan is absent in this CDR3, likely reflecting a read error. The chain recombines TRBV5-6 with TRBJ2-3, with a possible D match to TRBD2 (6 bases). Germline values: CDR1 SGHDT, CDR2 YYEEEE. The CDR3 has 15 residues. Deletions cut 6 bases from V and 0 bases from J, with 14 bases between. The chain's CDR3 is CASMTSGSSTDTQYL. The CDR3 coding sequence is TGTGCCAGCATGACGAGCGGGTCTAGCACAGATACGCAGTATCTT.

About this clonotype: A much larger clone differs by one base, so this may be a read error. The chain uses TRBV6-5 and TRBJ1-3, with D perhaps TRBD1 (6 bases). The CDR3 sequence is 15 residues long. Germline V gene sequence: CDR1 MNHEY, CDR2 SVGAGI. Here the CDR3 DNA reads TGTGCCAGCAGTTCTACAGGGCTGGCTGGAAACACCGTATATTTT. This sequence encodes CASSSTGLAGNTVYF.

This clonotype has at least ten counts. The V gene is TRBV7-9, the J gene TRBJ1-1, with D hard to call. CDR1 is SEHNR, CDR2 FQNEAQ, per germline (reference sequence). CDR3 length: 11 amino acids. The V end lost 3 bases, the J end lost 3 bases, and 2 bases lay between the germline ends. This CDR3 is CASSFDTEAFF. For the CDR3, the DNA is TGTGCCAGCAGCTTTGACACTGAAGCTTTCTTT. Complete variable domain (other parts from reference TRBV7-9 and TRBJ1-1): DTGVSQNPRHKITKRGQNVTFRCDPISEHNRLYWYRQTLGQGPEFLTYFQNEAQLEKSRLLSDRFSAERPKGSFSTLEIQRTEQGDSAMYLCASSFDTEAFFGQGTRLTVV.

This clonotype was found many times. The rearrangement uses TRBV28 and TRBJ2-1, with no clear D. Trimming removed 7 bases at V and 10 bases at J, with 23 bases between. The germline CDR1 and CDR2 sequences are MDHEN and SYDVKM. This CDR3 has 15 amino acids. The DNA for the CDR3 is TGTGCCAGCATTCAGGCAAGCACCTTAATGAAAGAGCAGTTCTTC. Its protein product is CASIQASTLMKEQFF.